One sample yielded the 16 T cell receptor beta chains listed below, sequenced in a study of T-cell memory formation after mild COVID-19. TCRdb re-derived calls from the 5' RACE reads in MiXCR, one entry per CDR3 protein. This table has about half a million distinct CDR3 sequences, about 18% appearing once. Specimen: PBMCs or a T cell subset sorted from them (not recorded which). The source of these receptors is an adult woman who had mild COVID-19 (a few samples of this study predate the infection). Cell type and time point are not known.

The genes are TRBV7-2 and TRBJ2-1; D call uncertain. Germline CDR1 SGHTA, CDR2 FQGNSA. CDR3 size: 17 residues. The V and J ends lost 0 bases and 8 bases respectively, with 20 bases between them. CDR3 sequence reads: CASSLAPWESNDDEQFF. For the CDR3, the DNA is TGTGCCAGCAGCTTAGCTCCTTGGGAAAGCAATGACGATGAGCAGTTCTTC. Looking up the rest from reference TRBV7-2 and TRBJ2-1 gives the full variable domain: GAGVSQSPSNKVTEKGKDVELRCDPISGHTALYWYRQSLGQGLEFLIYFQGNSAPDKSGLPSDRFSAERTGGSVSTLTIQRTQQEDSAVYLCASSLAPWESNDDEQFFGPGTRLTVL.

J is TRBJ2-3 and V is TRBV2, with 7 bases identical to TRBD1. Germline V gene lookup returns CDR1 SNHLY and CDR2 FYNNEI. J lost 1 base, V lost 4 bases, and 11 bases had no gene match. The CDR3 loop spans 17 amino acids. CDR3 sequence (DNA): TGTGCCAGCAGTGTCACAGGGGTATCAAGCCGCACAGATACGCAGTATTTT. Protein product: CASSVTGVSSRTDTQYF.

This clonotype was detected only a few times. This CDR3 is CASSFAGQGRYGYTF. CDR3 DNA sequence: TGTGCCAGCAGTTTCGCTGGCCAAGGGAGGTATGGCTACACCTTC. The chain is built from TRBV27 and TRBJ1-2; D ambiguous. The CDR3 consists of 15 residues. Germline CDR1 and CDR2: MNHEY and SMNVEV (reference sequence). V was pared by 3 bases and J by 5 bases, with 16 bases between.

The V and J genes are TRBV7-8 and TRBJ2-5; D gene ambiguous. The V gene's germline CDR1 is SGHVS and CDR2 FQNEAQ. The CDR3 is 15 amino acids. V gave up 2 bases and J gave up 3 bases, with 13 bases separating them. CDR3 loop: CASSLPPPREETQYF. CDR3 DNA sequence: TGTGCCAGCAGCTTACCGCCTCCTAGGGAAGAGACCCAGTACTTC.

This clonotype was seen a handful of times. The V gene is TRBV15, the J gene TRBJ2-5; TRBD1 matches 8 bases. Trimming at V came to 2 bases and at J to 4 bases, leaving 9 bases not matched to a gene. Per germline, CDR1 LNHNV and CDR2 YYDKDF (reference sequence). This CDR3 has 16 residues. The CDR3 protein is CATSRKEDRVGETQYF. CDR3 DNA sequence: TGTGCCACCAGCAGAAAAGAGGACAGGGTAGGAGAGACCCAGTACTTC.

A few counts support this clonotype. For the CDR3, the DNA is TGTGCCAGCAGCCTAAGTGGGGAGGGGGCCGAGACCCAGTACTTC. It encodes CASSLSGEGAETQYF. The chain uses TRBV3-1 and TRBJ2-5; D may match TRBD1 or TRBD2 (7 bases each). This CDR3 region has 15 residues. Germline V gene sequence: CDR1 LGHDT, CDR2 YNNKEL (reference sequence). The V and J ends lost 4 bases and 5 bases respectively, with 17 bases between them.

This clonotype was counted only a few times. The CDR3 DNA is TGTGCCAGCAGTCCCACCCTGGGGGGGCGAGGCAGGTACTTC. Protein: CASSPTLGGRGRYF. This sequence joins TRBV12-3 or TRBV12-4 and TRBJ2-7; D perhaps matches TRBD2 (7 bases). Trimming removed 5 bases at V and 12 bases at J, with 23 bases between. The CDR3 sequence is 14 residues long.

The CDR3 protein is CASSSRQGGIEQYF. The CDR3 nucleotides are TGCGCCAGCAGCTCCAGACAGGGTGGGATCGAGCAGTACTTC. This chain joins TRBV5-1 and TRBJ2-7, with 7 positions matching TRBD1. This CDR3 has 14 residues. V dropped 3 bases and J dropped 6; count of bases not matched to a gene: 9. The germline CDR1 and CDR2 sequences are SGHRS and YFSETQ.

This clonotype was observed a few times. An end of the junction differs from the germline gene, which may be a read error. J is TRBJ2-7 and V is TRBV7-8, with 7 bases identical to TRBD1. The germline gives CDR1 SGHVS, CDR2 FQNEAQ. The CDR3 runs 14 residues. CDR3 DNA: TGCGCCAGCAGCTTATGGGACAGTACCTACGAGCAGTACTTC. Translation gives CASSLWDSTYEQYF.

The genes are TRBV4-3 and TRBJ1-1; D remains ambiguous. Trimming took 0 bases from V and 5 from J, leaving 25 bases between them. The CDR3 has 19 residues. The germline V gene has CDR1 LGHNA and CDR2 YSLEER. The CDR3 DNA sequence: TGCGCCAGCAGCCAAGACGGACTCCAAGGGAATATTGAGTGGACTGAAGCTTTCTTT. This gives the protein CASSQDGLQGNIEWTEAFF.

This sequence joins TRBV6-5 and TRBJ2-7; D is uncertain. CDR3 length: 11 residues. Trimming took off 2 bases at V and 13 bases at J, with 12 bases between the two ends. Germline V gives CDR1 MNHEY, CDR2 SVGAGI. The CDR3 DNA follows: TGTGCCAGCAGTTACGGCGCAGAAAGATACTTC. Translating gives CASSYGAERYF.

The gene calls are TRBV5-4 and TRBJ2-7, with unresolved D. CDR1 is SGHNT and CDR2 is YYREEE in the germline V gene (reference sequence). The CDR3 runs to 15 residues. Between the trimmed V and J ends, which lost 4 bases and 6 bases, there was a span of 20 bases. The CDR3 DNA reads TGTGCCAGCAGCATGGGCGGAGCGACTTCTTCCGAGCAGTACTTC. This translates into CASSMGGATSSEQYF.

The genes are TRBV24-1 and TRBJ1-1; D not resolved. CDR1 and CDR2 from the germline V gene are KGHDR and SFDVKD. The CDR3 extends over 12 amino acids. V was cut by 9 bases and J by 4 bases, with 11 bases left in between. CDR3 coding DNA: TGTGCCACCTCCGGGCAGGTCACTGAAGCTTTCTTT. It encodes CATSGQVTEAFF.

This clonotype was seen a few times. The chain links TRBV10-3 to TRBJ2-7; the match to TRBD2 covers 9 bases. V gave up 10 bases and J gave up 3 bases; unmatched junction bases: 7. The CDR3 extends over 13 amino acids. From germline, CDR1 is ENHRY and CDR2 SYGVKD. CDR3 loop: CASSSGAVYEQYF. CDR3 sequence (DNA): TGTGCCAGTTCTAGCGGGGCTGTCTACGAGCAGTACTTC.

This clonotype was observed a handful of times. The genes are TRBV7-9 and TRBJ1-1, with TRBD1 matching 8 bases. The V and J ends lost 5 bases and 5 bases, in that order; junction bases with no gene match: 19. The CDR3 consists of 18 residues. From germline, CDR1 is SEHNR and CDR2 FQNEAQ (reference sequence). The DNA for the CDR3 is TGTGCCAGCAGCCCCCCCGTCAAGGCAGGGGGCAATGGGACTGAAGCTTTCTTT. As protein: CASSPPVKAGGNGTEAFF.

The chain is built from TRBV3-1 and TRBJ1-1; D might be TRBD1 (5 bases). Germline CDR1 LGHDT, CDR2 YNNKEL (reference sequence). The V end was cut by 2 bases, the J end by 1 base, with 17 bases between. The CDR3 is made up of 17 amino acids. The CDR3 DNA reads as TGTGCCAGCAGCCAACACGACCGGGGACGGCAGAACACTGAAGCTTTCTTT. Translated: CASSQHDRGRQNTEAFF.